A selection of T cell receptor beta chains follows, all from one sample in a study of T cell responses to AZD1222 COVID-19 vaccine. Generated by immunoSEQ multiplex PCR, the TCRdb table keeps only in-frame clones and is missing some. The table records 130,000 to 150,000 clones, roughly 84% of them present only once. Sample: peripheral blood, taken 28 days after the second AZD1222 dose. These receptors came from an adult who received the AZD1222 COVID-19 vaccine. Both conserved end residues are part of each CDR3. The D gene is left open where the match is weak. Some rows mark clone size as missing; the rest say once, few, many or name a class of expanded clone.

d_call clone_size j_call v_call cdr3_aa cdr3_nt
. . TRBJ1-1 TRBV4-2 CASSQGEATSNTEAFF TGTGCCAGCAGCCAAGGGGAGGCGACATCGAACACTGAAGCTTTCTTT
. . TRBJ2-1 TRBV27 CASSPLQGYNEQFF TGTGCCAGCAGTCCTCTACAGGGTTACAATGAGCAGTTCTTC
. . TRBJ2-7 TRBV10-2 CASGDNSYEQYF TGCGCCAGCGGGGACAACTCCTACGAGCAGTACTTC
. . TRBJ2-1 TRBV6-2/TRBV6-3 CASSYGGEQFF TGTGCCAGCAGTTATGGCGGTGAGCAGTTCTTC
TRBD2 . TRBJ2-7 TRBV29-1 CSVAGLAGDEQYF TGCAGCGTTGCGGGACTAGCGGGAGATGAGCAGTACTTC
TRBD1 . TRBJ2-5 TRBV5-8 CASSLGVDRVRETQYF TGTGCCAGCAGCTTGGGGGTCGACAGGGTTCGAGAGACCCAGTACTTC
. . TRBJ2-5 TRBV7-9 CASSLGQASLQETQYF TGTGCCAGCAGCTTAGGGCAGGCGTCCTTACAAGAGACCCAGTACTTC
TRBD1 once TRBJ2-7 TRBV6-5 CASSLTGGSYEQYF TGTGCCAGCAGTCTGACAGGGGGCTCCTACGAGCAGTACTTC
TRBD1 few TRBJ2-7 TRBV28 CASSPPGQFTYEQYF TGTGCCAGCAGTCCGCCGGGACAGTTTACCTACGAGCAGTACTTC
. . TRBJ2-7 TRBV19 CASSIQGGEQYF TGTGCCAGTAGTATACAGGGTGGCGAGCAGTACTTC
. . TRBJ1-6 TRBV9 CASSVVDRWLSPLHF TGTGCCAGCAGCGTAGTCGACCGCTGGTTGTCACCCCTCCACTTT
. . TRBJ2-4 TRBV5-6 CASSLMVQEAKNIQYF TGTGCCAGCAGCTTGATGGTCCAAGAAGCCAAAAACATTCAGTACTTC
TRBD2 . TRBJ2-5 TRBV13 CASGTSSAGTQYF TGTGCCAGCGGGACTAGCTCCGCAGGGACCCAGTACTTC
. once TRBJ1-1 TRBV7-8 CASSRHPATEAFF TGTGCCAGCAGCCGACACCCAGCCACTGAAGCTTTCTTT
. . TRBJ1-1 TRBV7-9 CASSLRETGEAFF TGTGCCAGCAGCTTGAGGGAGACAGGTGAAGCTTTCTTT
. . TRBJ1-1 TRBV19 CASSIGAHRGTEAFF TGTGCCAGTAGTATTGGAGCTCATAGGGGCACTGAAGCTTTCTTT
TRBD1 . TRBJ1-1 TRBV4-1 CASSPWDRGYTEAFF TGCGCCAGCAGCCCTTGGGACAGGGGTTACACTGAAGCTTTCTTT
. . TRBJ1-2 TRBV19 CASTAHATGYTF TGTGCCAGCACCGCCCACGCGACAGGCTACACCTTC
TRBD1 . TRBJ2-1 TRBV18 CASSRRTGNNEQFF TGTGCCAGCTCACGCCGGACAGGGAACAATGAGCAGTTCTTC
. . TRBJ1-1 TRBV10-3 CAISERQAEAFF TGTGCCATCAGTGAGAGACAGGCAGAAGCTTTCTTT
. . TRBJ2-7 TRBV6-5 CASSYGRPPYEQYF TGTGCCAGCAGTTACGGCAGGCCCCCCTACGAGCAGTACTTC
TRBD1 . TRBJ1-1 TRBV27 CASRTGGTEAFF TGTGCCAGCCGGACAGGGGGCACTGAAGCTTTCTTT
. . TRBJ2-7 TRBV30 CAWSVRGDIRIPWF TGTGCCTGGAGTGTAAGGGGAGACATAAGGATCCCCTGGTTC
. . TRBJ2-7 TRBV15 CATSRDRGPYEQYF TGTGCCACCAGCAGAGACAGGGGTCCCTACGAGCAGTACTTC
. . TRBJ1-5 TRBV10-3 CAIREGRDNKNQPQHF TGTGCCATCAGGGAGGGCCGGGACAACAAGAACCAGCCCCAGCATTTT
TRBD2 . TRBJ2-1 TRBV3-1/TRBV3-2 CASSQDKREGHHNEQFF TGTGCCAGCAGCCAAGACAAGCGGGAGGGCCACCACAATGAGCAGTTCTTC
. . TRBJ1-3 TRBV28 CATRPPPSGNTIYF TGTGCCACCCGTCCCCCCCCGTCCGGAAACACCATATATTTT
. . TRBJ1-1 TRBV5-1 CASSPAGRTNTEAFF TGCGCCAGCAGCCCCGCGGGCAGAACGAACACTGAAGCTTTCTTT
. . TRBJ1-3 TRBV25-1 CASSDLGGGNTIYF TGTGCCAGCAGTGATCTCGGTGGGGGAAACACCATATATTTT
. few TRBJ1-5 TRBV15 CATRVNLNSNQPQHF TGTGCCACCAGGGTGAATCTAAATAGCAATCAGCCCCAGCATTTT
TRBD1 . TRBJ1-1 TRBV3-1/TRBV3-2 CASSPQGALNTEAFF TGTGCCAGCAGCCCCCAGGGGGCCCTGAACACTGAAGCTTTCTTT
TRBD1 . TRBJ1-2 TRBV6-5 CASRGAGTGDYGYTF TGTGCCAGCAGGGGAGCGGGGACAGGGGACTATGGCTACACCTTC
. . TRBJ2-3 TRBV7-2 CASSQWSDTQYF TGTGCCAGCAGCCAGTGGTCAGATACGCAGTATTTT
. . TRBJ1-3 TRBV4-2 CASSQDPTAGLQNTIYF TGTGCCAGCAGCCAAGATCCTACGGCAGGGCTACAAAACACCATATATTTT
TRBD1 . TRBJ1-1 TRBV5-1 CASSGWTGVNTEAFF TGCGCCAGCAGCGGGTGGACAGGGGTGAACACTGAAGCTTTCTTT
. . TRBJ2-5 TRBV10-3 CAISESGGEEAQYF TGTGCCATCAGTGAGTCCGGCGGTGAAGAGGCCCAGTACTTC
TRBD1 . TRBJ1-6 TRBV7-6 CASSRYYGGQDYNSPLHF TGTGCCAGCAGCCGATACTACGGTGGACAGGACTATAATTCACCCCTCCACTTT
TRBD1 . TRBJ1-1 TRBV19 CASSPGDRGNTEAFF TGTGCCAGTAGTCCCGGGGACAGGGGGAACACTGAAGCTTTCTTT
. . TRBJ1-2 TRBV20-1 CSATGTDGYTF TGCAGTGCTACAGGGACGGATGGCTACACCTTC
TRBD1 . TRBJ2-2 TRBV6-5 CASTSQGATGELFF TGTGCCAGCACCTCTCAGGGGGCCACCGGGGAGCTGTTTTTT
. . TRBJ1-1 TRBV28 CASSYTRNTEAFF TGTGCCAGCAGTTACACCAGGAACACTGAAGCTTTCTTT
. . TRBJ2-1 TRBV27 CASSLFAGSSYNEQFF TGTGCCAGCAGTTTATTCGCGGGGAGCTCCTACAATGAGCAGTTCTTC